This T cell receptor beta chain appears in the sequencing data of a study of T cell repertoires in cytomegalovirus infection. About this clonotype itself: Its antigen is undetermined.

TCRdb reprocessed the reads with MiXCR, giving one entry per CDR3 protein. The sample has 300,000 or so distinct CDR3 sequences, roughly 25% seen once; the top ten hold roughly 15%. The CDR3 is made up of 14 amino acids. With 7 bases removed from V and 1 base from J, the gap between germline ends came to 13 bases. Germline V lookup: CDR1 SEHNR, CDR2 FQNEAQ (reference sequence). This sample comprised cultured PBMCs, obtained from culture after CMV antigen stimulation. This sequence originates from a human donor in good health (CMV status not recorded). Some clones in this sample may be carry-over from other donors' samples. J is TRBJ1-2 and V is TRBV7-9; D is unclear. CDR3 residues: CASTPQEGNYGYTF. The CDR3, as DNA: TGTGCCAGCACCCCTCAGGAGGGTAACTATGGCTACACCTTC.